This TCR beta chain was retrieved from a study of T cells after somatic rescue of genetic block. Libraries were prepared by immunoSEQ multiplex PCR; TCRdb keeps only in-frame clonotypes and omits some of them. In the table there are about 68,000 clones, 85% to 95% of which are singletons. This CDR3 has 16 residues. Germline lookup yields CDR1 GTSNPN and CDR2 SVGIG (reference sequence). Unmatched junction bases numbered 6, after V lost 7 bases and J lost 1 base. The source material was peripheral blood mononuclear cells (PBMCs). This receptor was taken from a man aged 35 to 55. The chain links TRBV30 to TRBJ2-3, with 15 bases identical to TRBD2. This chain's CDR3 is CAYRRTSGGGTDTQYF. CDR3 DNA: TGTGCCTACCGTCGGACTAGCGGGGGGGGCACAGATACGCAGTATTTT.